This T cell receptor beta chain was retrieved from a study of neoadjuvant anti-PD-1 for oral cavity cancer. Background on the study: Patients mostly received three to four biweekly nivolumab doses at 3 mg/kg before surgery. Non-progressing patients received a fourth nivolumab dose near day 43, then surgery on days 50-56.

Most tumor samples had approximately 4.6 ug input DNA in two replicates. TCRdb's copy holds only in-frame clones and misses some; the assay was immunoSEQ multiplex PCR. Seen here are about 23,000 clones, over 35% observed once, and the top ten hold less than 50%. Time point given: after neoadjuvant nivolumab, at surgical resection. Regarding the study as a whole: Expansion of preexisting intratumoral clones was suggested to aid response.

The V gene end was trimmed by 4 bases and the J gene end by 4 bases; junction bases not matched to a gene: 10. Germline values: CDR1 SGDLS, CDR2 YYNGEE. This CDR3 spans 16 amino acids. Points on this clone: Its antigen remains unidentified.

Sequencing used tumor tissue, obtained after nivolumab (anti-PD-1) treatment. The chain employs TRBV9 and TRBJ2-3; 9 bases are a match to TRBD2. This clonotype was obtained from a person between 40 and 80 years old with oral cavity squamous cell carcinoma. CDR3 nucleotides: TGTGCCAGCAGCCCACGAAGGACTAGCGTCCCAGATACGCAGTATTTT. Translated, it gives CASSPRRTSVPDTQYF. The entire variable domain, with the rest obtained from reference TRBV9 and TRBJ2-3, is as follows: DSGVTQTPKHLITATGQRVTLRCSPRSGDLSVYWYQQSLDQGLQFLIQYYNGEERAKGNILERFSAQQFPDLHSELNLSSLELGDSALYFCASSPRRTSVPDTQYFGPGTRLTVL.